The 9 T cell receptor beta chains below all came from one sample that was sequenced in a study of OX40 agonist ivuxolimab in advanced cancers. Receptor libraries were prepared by the immunoSEQ multiplex PCR assay. The clones in this table, taken by TCRdb from immuneACCESS, are in-frame only. Not every clone is retained; where verified, under half of the shortfall comes from an unresolved V gene, and the cause of the rest is unknown. The sample table shows over 65,000 clones, and around 92% are seen once. In total, the top ten clones hold around 0.5% of the sample. The specimen was CD4+ or CD8+ T cells sorted from blood, collected in a trial of the OX40 agonist ivuxolimab. Receptors originate from an adult with an advanced solid tumor such as melanoma, head and neck, liver or kidney cancer.

The chain joins TRBV7-2 to TRBJ2-3; 10 nucleotides agree with TRBD2. The V segment lost 3 bases and the J segment 3 bases; nucleotides outside the gene matches: 0. Germline V gene data show CDR1 as SGHTA and CDR2 as FQGNSA. The CDR3 is 14 residues long. The CDR3 protein is CASSLGLATDTQYF. DNA of the CDR3: TGTGCCAGCAGCTTGGGACTAGCGACAGATACGCAGTATTTT.

The chain couples TRBV9 to TRBJ2-1, with TRBD2 matching 11 bases. V was clipped by 3 bases and J by 5 bases; unmatched bases: 1. The CDR3 runs to 14 residues. From germline, CDR1 is SGDLS and CDR2 YYNGEE. The CDR3 region has the DNA TGTGCCAGCAGCGGGGGACTAGCGGACAATGAGCAGTTCTTC. This sequence encodes CASSGGLADNEQFF.

This chain links TRBV5-1 with TRBJ2-1; 14 bases are a match to TRBD2. V trimming: 4 bases; J trimming: 9 bases; junction bases outside the gene matches: 6. The CDR3 has 15 residues. Per germline, CDR1 SGHRS and CDR2 YFSETQ. The CDR3 region is CASSRLAGGPGEQFF. The CDR3 region has the DNA TGCGCCAGCAGCAGACTAGCGGGAGGGCCGGGTGAGCAGTTCTTC.

V usage is TRBV19 and J usage is TRBJ1-2; D gene uncertain. The CDR3 has 12 amino acids. Germline values: CDR1 LNHDA, CDR2 SQIVND (reference sequence). Trimming removed 3 bases at V and 7 bases at J, with 9 bases between. In DNA, the CDR3 is TGTGCCAGTAGTATGGCGCTTTTTGGCTACACCTTC. Protein product: CASSMALFGYTF.

V gene TRBV6-1 combines with J gene TRBJ2-1; TRBD1 is a possible D gene (6 bases). V dropped 2 bases and J dropped 4 bases, with 12 bases sitting between them. Germline CDR1 MNHNS, CDR2 SASEGT. CDR3 size: 15 residues. For the CDR3, the DNA is TGTGCCAGCAGTGAAAGGAGACAGGTGTACAATGAGCAGTTCTTC. Its translation is CASSERRQVYNEQFF.

The chain uses TRBV15 and TRBJ2-5, with a weak D call TRBD1 (5 bases). This CDR3 has 15 amino acids. The germline V gene encodes CDR1 LNHNV and CDR2 YYDKDF (reference sequence). V was trimmed by 1 base and J by 2 bases, leaving 11 bases between them. CDR3 in DNA: TGTGCCACCAGCAGAGGATTCAGGGAACAAGAGACCCAGTACTTC. It is translated as CATSRGFREQETQYF.

The chain joins TRBV28 to TRBJ1-5, with D unclear. This CDR3 is 14 amino acids long. With 10 bases removed from V and 7 bases from J, the gap between germline ends came to 20 bases. The germline V gene has CDR1 MDHEN and CDR2 SYDVKM. The CDR3 sequence is CATNRAAPWQPQHF. In DNA form, the CDR3 reads TGTGCCACCAATAGGGCAGCCCCTTGGCAGCCCCAGCATTTT.

The CDR3 protein is CASSMGQLLSGNTIYF. The CDR3, as DNA: TGCGCCAGCAGCATGGGACAGCTTCTCTCTGGAAACACCATATATTTT. This sequence joins TRBV5-1 and TRBJ1-3; the match to TRBD1 covers 7 bases. Germline V gene data show CDR1 as SGHRS and CDR2 as YFSETQ. Trimming at V came to 4 bases and at J to 0 bases, leaving 7 bases not matched to a gene. This CDR3 region has 16 residues.

This sequence joins TRBV4-3 and TRBJ2-5; possibly TRBD1 or TRBD2 for D (5 bases each). The CDR3 runs to 14 residues. Trimming shortened V by 0 bases and J by 5 bases, and 10 bases separated the two germline ends. CDR1 and CDR2 from the germline V gene are LGHNA and YSLEER. For the CDR3, the DNA is TGCGCCAGCAGCCAAGATCCGGGGCGGGAGACCCAGTACTTC. Protein product: CASSQDPGRETQYF.